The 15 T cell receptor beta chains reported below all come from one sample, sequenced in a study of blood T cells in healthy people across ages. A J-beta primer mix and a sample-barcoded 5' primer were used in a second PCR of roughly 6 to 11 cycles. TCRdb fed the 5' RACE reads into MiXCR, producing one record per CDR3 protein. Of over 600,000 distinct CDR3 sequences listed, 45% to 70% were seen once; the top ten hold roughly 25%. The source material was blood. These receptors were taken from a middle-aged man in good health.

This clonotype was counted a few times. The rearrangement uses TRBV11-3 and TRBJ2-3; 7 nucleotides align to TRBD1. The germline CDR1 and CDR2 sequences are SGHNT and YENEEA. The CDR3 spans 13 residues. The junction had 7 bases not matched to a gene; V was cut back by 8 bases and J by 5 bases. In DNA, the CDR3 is TGTGCCAGCCGGGACAGAGGGTTAGATACGCAGTATTTT. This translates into CASRDRGLDTQYF.

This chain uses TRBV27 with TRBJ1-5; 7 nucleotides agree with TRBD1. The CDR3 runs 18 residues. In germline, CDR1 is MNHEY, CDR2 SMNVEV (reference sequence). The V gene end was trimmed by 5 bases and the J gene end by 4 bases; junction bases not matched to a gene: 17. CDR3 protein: CASSPLVRRDRANQPQHF. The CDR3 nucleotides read TGTGCCAGCAGTCCCCTAGTAAGAAGAGACAGGGCTAATCAGCCCCAGCATTTT.

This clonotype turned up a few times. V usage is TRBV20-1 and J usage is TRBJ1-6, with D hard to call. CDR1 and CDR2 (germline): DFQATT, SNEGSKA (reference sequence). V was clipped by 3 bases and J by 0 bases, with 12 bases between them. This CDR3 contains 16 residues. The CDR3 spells CSARASGSSYNSPLHF. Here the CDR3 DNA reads TGCAGTGCTAGGGCGTCCGGAAGCTCCTATAATTCACCCCTCCACTTT.

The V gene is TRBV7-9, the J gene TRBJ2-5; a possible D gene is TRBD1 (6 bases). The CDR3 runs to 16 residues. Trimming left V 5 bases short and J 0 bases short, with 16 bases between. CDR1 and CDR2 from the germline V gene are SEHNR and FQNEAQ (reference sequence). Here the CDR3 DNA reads TGTGCCAGCAGCACCGACCTTGGACAGTACCAAGAGACCCAGTACTTC. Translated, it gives CASSTDLGQYQETQYF.

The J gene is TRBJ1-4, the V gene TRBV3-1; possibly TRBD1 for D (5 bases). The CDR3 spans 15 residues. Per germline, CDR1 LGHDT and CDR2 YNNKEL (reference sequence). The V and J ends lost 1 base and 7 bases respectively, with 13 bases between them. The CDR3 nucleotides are TGTGCCAGCAGCCAAGGAGGGGCTTTTCGTGAAAAACTGTTTTTT. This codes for CASSQGGAFREKLFF.

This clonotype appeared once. CDR3 region: CASSPGTGRPGVTSLTF. The CDR3 DNA is TGTGCCAGCAGCCCGGGGACAGGGCGTCCAGGGGTGACGTCCCTGACTTTC. The chain is built from TRBV6-2 or TRBV6-3 and TRBJ2-6; 9 bases line up with TRBD1. The V gene end was trimmed by 6 bases and the J gene end by 15 bases; junction bases not matched to a gene: 21. The V gene's germline CDR1 is MNHEY and CDR2 SVGEGT. The CDR3 loop spans 17 amino acids.

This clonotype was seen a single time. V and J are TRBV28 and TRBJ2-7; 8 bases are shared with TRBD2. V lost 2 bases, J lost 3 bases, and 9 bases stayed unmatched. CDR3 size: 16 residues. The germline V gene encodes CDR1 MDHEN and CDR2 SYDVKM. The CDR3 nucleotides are TGTGCCAGCAGTTTACCCACAGCGGGAGCTATCTACGAGCAGTACTTC. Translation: CASSLPTAGAIYEQYF.

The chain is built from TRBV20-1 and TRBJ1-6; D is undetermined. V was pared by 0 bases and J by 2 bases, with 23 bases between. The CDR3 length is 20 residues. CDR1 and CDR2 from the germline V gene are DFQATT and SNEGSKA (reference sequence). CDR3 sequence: CSARDLDFGPHSTYNSPLHF. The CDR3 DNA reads TGCAGTGCTAGAGATTTGGACTTTGGGCCCCACAGCACCTATAATTCACCCCTCCACTTT.

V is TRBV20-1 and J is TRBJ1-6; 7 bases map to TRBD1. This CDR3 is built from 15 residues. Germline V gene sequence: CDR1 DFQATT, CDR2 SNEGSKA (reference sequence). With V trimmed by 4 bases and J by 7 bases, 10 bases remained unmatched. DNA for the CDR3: TGCAGTGCTAACCTGGACAGGAGAGCGAATTCACCCCTCCACTTT. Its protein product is CSANLDRRANSPLHF.

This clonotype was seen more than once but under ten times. Here the CDR3 reads CASSPNPGHNQETQYF. The CDR3 DNA reads as TGCGCCAGCAGCCCCAACCCCGGACACAACCAAGAGACCCAGTACTTC. The J gene is TRBJ2-5, the V gene TRBV5-1, with a weak D call TRBD1 (5 bases). The V end was cut by 4 bases, the J end by 0 bases, with 16 bases between. Germline V gives CDR1 SGHRS, CDR2 YFSETQ. The CDR3 has 16 residues.

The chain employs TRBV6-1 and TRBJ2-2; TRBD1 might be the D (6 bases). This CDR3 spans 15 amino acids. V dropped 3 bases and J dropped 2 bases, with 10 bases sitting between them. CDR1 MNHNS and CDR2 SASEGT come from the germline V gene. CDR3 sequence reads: CASSETGTNTGELFF. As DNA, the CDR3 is TGTGCCAGCAGTGAGACCGGGACAAACACCGGGGAGCTGTTTTTT.

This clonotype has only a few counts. The CDR3 DNA reads TGTGCCAGCAGCTCAGGGGACAGGGGGCTTTCGGACTACGAGCAGTACTTC. Encoded protein: CASSSGDRGLSDYEQYF. The chain has TRBV7-6 and TRBJ2-7; 12 bases fit TRBD1. From germline, CDR1 is SGHVS and CDR2 FNYEAQ. The CDR3 is 17 residues long. The V gene end was trimmed by 4 bases and the J gene end by 3 bases; junction bases not matched to a gene: 10.

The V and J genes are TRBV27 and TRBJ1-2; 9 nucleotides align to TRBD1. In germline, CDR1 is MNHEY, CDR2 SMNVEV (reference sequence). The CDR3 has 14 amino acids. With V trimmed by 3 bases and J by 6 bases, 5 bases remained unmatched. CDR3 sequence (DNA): TGTGCCAGCAGTTTTCGGGACAGGGCTCATGGCTACACCTTC. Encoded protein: CASSFRDRAHGYTF.

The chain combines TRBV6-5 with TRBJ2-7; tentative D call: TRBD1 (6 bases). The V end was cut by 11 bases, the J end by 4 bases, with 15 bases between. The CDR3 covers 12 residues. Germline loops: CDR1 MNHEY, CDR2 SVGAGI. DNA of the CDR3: TGTGCCGGGGGCCCTCCAGGGTACGAGCAGTACTTC. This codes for CAGGPPGYEQYF.

CDR3 region: CATSDGSGPEKLFF. The CDR3 nucleotides are TGTGCCACCAGTGATGGGTCAGGTCCTGAAAAACTGTTTTTT. This chain uses TRBV24-1 with TRBJ1-4; D uncertain. In germline, CDR1 is KGHDR, CDR2 SFDVKD. The CDR3 covers 14 residues. V was cut by 3 bases and J by 7 bases, with 11 bases left in between.